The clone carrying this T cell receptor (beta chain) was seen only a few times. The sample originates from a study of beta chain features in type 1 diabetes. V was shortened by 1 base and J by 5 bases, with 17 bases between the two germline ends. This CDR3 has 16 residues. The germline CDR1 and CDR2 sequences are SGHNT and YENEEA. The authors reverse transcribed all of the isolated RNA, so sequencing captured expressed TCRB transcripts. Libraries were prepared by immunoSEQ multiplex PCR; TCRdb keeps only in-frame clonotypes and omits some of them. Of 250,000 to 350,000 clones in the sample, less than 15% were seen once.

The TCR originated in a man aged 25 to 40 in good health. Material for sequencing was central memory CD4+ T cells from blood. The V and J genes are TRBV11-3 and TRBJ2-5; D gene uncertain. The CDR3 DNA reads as TGTGCCAGCAGCTTAGGGGATGTGGCCTCCGGTGAGACCCAGTACTTC. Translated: CASSLGDVASGETQYF.